The present T cell receptor beta chain was sequenced within a study of beta chain features in type 1 diabetes. Study context: Analysis included around 110,000,000 sorted cells drawn from all samples. Study conclusions and caveats: Type 1 diabetes patients had VDJ junctions that carried fewer insertions and more deletions. Significant though moderate, a shortening of TCRB CDR3s appeared in all four CD4+ subsets of Type 1 diabetes patients.

Isolated RNA was reverse transcribed in full, so expressed TCRB transcripts were sequenced. TCRdb's table, derived via immunoSEQ multiplex PCR, lists solely in-frame clones and lacks some. The sample includes 600,000 to 700,000 clones, around 12% of them seen just once. Stem cell-like memory, regulatory, central memory and naive CD4+ cells were sorted via CD45RO/CCR7/CD25/CD127/CD95/CD27. Purity exceeding 95% was reached by all sorted populations. Turning to this clone: Its antigen remains unknown.

The CDR3 extends over 12 amino acids. Trimming removed 3 bases from V and 8 bases from J, with 13 bases in between. CDR1 is SQVTM and CDR2 is ANQGSEA in the germline V gene. The sequencing input was naive CD4+ T cells from blood. The gene calls are TRBV29-1 and TRBJ1-2; perhaps TRBD1 as D (5 bases). The source of this sequence is a man aged 30-40 years with type 1 diabetes. CDR3 loop: CSVEAGLGGYTF. In nucleotides, the CDR3 is TGCAGCGTTGAGGCAGGGTTGGGGGGCTACACCTTC.